The 26 T cell receptor beta chains given below trace back to one sample, sequenced in a study of shared clonotypes between healthy human individuals. Terminally differentiated effector memory CD45RA+ cells were excluded by CCR7 positive selection of CD45RO-negative cells. Clones were read by immunoSEQ multiplex PCR, and TCRdb kept only the in-frame ones, dropping some. The profile covers just over 2,000,000 clones, with about 95% appearing a single time and 0.85% to 1.2% taken by the ten largest. Sequenced material: naive CD8+ T cells sorted from blood. These receptors came from a man between 18 and 35 years old in good health.

This clone showed up just a few times. The chain employs TRBV6-5 and TRBJ2-2; D gene ambiguous. The CDR3 has 13 residues. CDR1 is MNHEY and CDR2 is SVGAGI in the germline V gene. Trimming shortened V by 8 bases and J by 2 bases, and 9 bases separated the two germline ends. Here the CDR3 reads CASWRSNTGELFF. Written as DNA, the CDR3 is TGTGCCAGCTGGCGAAGTAACACCGGGGAGCTGTTTTTT.

As for this clone: Germline is not matched at one junction end, which may reflect a read error. This chain connects TRBV7-7 to TRBJ2-3; possibly TRBD1 for D (6 bases). Germline CDR1 reads SSHAT; CDR2 reads FNYEAQ (reference sequence). This CDR3 comprises 18 residues. The CDR3: CASSLAIQGPDGTDTQYF. The CDR3 DNA is TGTGCTAGCAGCTTAGCGATACAGGGACCCGATGGGACAGATACGCAGTATTTT.

V and J are TRBV4-3 and TRBJ2-1, with TRBD2 matching over 8 bases. With V trimmed by 0 bases and J by 4 bases, 2 bases remained unmatched. The CDR3 extends over 15 amino acids. Germline-derived CDR1 and CDR2 are LGHNA and YSLEER. The CDR3 here is CASSQDGTRYNEQFF. The CDR3, as DNA: TGCGCCAGCAGCCAAGACGGGACTAGATACAATGAGCAGTTCTTC.

V gene TRBV11-2 combines with J gene TRBJ1-3, with unresolved D. Trimming took 3 bases from V and 6 from J, leaving 9 bases between them. Per germline, CDR1 SGHAT and CDR2 FQNNGV. The CDR3 length is 13 residues. The CDR3 sequence: CASSLVGENTIYF. CDR3 sequence (DNA): TGTGCCAGCAGCTTGGTCGGGGAAAACACCATATATTTT. Full variable domain (rest looked up from reference TRBV11-2 and TRBJ1-3): EAGVAQSPRYKIIEKRQSVAFWCNPISGHATLYWYQQILGQGPKLLIQFQNNGVVDDSQLPKDRFSAERLKGVDSTLKIQPAKLEDSAVYLCASSLVGENTIYFGEGSWLTVV.

The chain couples TRBV12-5 to TRBJ2-7; tentatively, D is TRBD2 (7 bases). The CDR3 spans 13 residues. V lost 6 bases, J lost 5 bases, and 14 bases lay in between. CDR1 is LGHNT and CDR2 is FRNRAP in the germline V gene. As DNA, the CDR3 is TGTGCTAGTGGCGGAGGGGGGGCCAACGAGCAGTACTTC. Protein sequence: CASGGGGANEQYF.

The genes are TRBV4-1 and TRBJ2-7; 10 nucleotides align to TRBD1. Germline V lookup: CDR1 MGHRA, CDR2 YSYEKL. J gave up 6 bases and V 3 bases, and 5 bases lay outside the gene matches. There are 14 residues in the CDR3. The DNA of the CDR3 is TGCGCCAGCAGCCAGGGACAGGGGACAGGCGAGCAGTACTTC. It is translated as CASSQGQGTGEQYF.

The chain couples TRBV7-2 to TRBJ2-3; D might be TRBD2 (5 bases). V lost 4 bases and J 0 bases, leaving 14 bases between the germline ends. Germline values: CDR1 SGHTA, CDR2 FQGNSA. The CDR3 loop spans 16 amino acids. CDR3 coding DNA: TGTGCCAGCAGCTCCTACAGAGCTAGCAGCACAGATACGCAGTATTTT. Its translation is CASSSYRASSTDTQYF.

To note about this clone: Other DNA sequences of this sample code for an identical CDR3. This chain links TRBV27 with TRBJ2-7; D ambiguous. Per germline, CDR1 MNHEY and CDR2 SMNVEV (reference sequence). V was clipped by 8 bases and J by 3 bases, with 8 bases between them. This CDR3 has 11 amino acids. CDR3 DNA sequence: TGTGCCAGCGGGCTAGTCTACGAGCAGTACTTC. Translating it yields CASGLVYEQYF.

This clone was counted a single time. CDR3 nucleotide sequence: TGCAGCGTTGATCAGGGGGCAGGTACCGGGGAGCTGTTTTTT. It codes for CSVDQGAGTGELFF. The chain is built from TRBV29-1 and TRBJ2-2, with TRBD1 identical over 8 bases. Germline-derived CDR1 and CDR2 are SQVTM and ANQGSEA. V gave up 3 bases and J gave up 5 bases; unmatched junction bases: 5. The CDR3 sequence is 14 residues long.

CDR3 DNA sequence: TGCGCCAGCAGCTCAGGGGAGCAGTTCTTC. Encoded protein: CASSSGEQFF. V and J are TRBV10-2 and TRBJ2-1, with D perhaps TRBD1 (5 bases). Deletions cut 6 bases from V and 10 bases from J, with 7 bases between. Germline CDR1 and CDR2: WSHSY and SAAADI. The CDR3 has 10 amino acids.

This clone came up once. The rearrangement joins TRBV4-1 to TRBJ2-1, with D tentatively TRBD2 (6 bases). CDR1 is MGHRA, CDR2 YSYEKL, per germline. V lost 4 bases, J lost 4 bases, and 17 bases lay in between. The CDR3 totals 16 residues. The CDR3 is CASSPILGGDYNEQFF. The CDR3 DNA follows: TGCGCCAGCAGCCCGATACTAGGAGGGGATTACAATGAGCAGTTCTTC.

The chain uses TRBV15 and TRBJ2-7; D ambiguous. CDR1 and CDR2 from the germline V gene are LNHNV and YYDKDF (reference sequence). The CDR3 consists of 12 residues. With 8 bases removed from V and 3 bases from J, the gap between germline ends came to 11 bases. The CDR3 DNA follows: TGTGCCACCTCCCAAATAGGCTACGAGCAGTACTTC. It is translated as CATSQIGYEQYF.

This chain links TRBV5-6 with TRBJ2-6, with unresolved D. Between the trimmed V and J ends, which lost 4 bases and 2 bases, there was a span of 4 bases. Germline CDR1 reads SGHDT; CDR2 reads YYEEEE. The CDR3 spans 13 residues. The chain's CDR3 is CASSPAGANVLTF. In DNA form, the CDR3 reads TGTGCCAGCAGCCCGGCTGGGGCCAACGTCCTGACTTTC. Filled out from reference TRBV5-6 and TRBJ2-6, the complete variable domain reads DAGVTQSPTHLIKTRGQQVTLRCSPKSGHDTVSWYQQALGQGPQFIFQYYEEEERQRGNFPDRFSGHQFPNYSSELNVNALLLGDSALYLCASSPAGANVLTFGAGSRLTVL.

The CDR3 coding sequence is TGCGCCAGCAGCCAAGAAAGAGCGGAGCCATCTTACAATGAGCAGTTCTTC. This encodes CASSQERAEPSYNEQFF. V gene TRBV4-1 combines with J gene TRBJ2-1; D perhaps matches TRBD2 (5 bases). Trimming shortened V by 0 bases and J by 4 bases, and 16 bases separated the two germline ends. The germline gives CDR1 MGHRA, CDR2 YSYEKL. This CDR3 is built from 17 residues.

This chain uses TRBV5-4 with TRBJ1-1; D is perhaps TRBD1 (5 bases). CDR1 and CDR2 (germline): SGHNT, YYREEE (reference sequence). The V end was cut by 4 bases, the J end by 1 base, with 17 bases between. This CDR3 is built from 16 residues. Written as DNA, the CDR3 is TGTGCCAGCAGCCCCAGTACGACAGCCGCGAACACTGAAGCTTTCTTT. Its protein is CASSPSTTAANTEAFF.

Remarks on this clone: Other nucleotide sequences from this sample produce the same CDR3. The J gene is TRBJ2-1, the V gene TRBV6-5, with D perhaps matching TRBD2 (6 bases). Trimming took 2 bases from V and 6 from J, leaving 8 bases between them. Germline-derived CDR1 and CDR2 are MNHEY and SVGAGI. The CDR3 sequence is 13 residues long. The CDR3 sequence: CASSYAGGNEQFF. Written as DNA, the CDR3 is TGTGCCAGCAGTTACGCCGGGGGCAATGAGCAGTTCTTC.

The CDR3 bases are TGCGCCAGCAGCTTCGACAGGGGTTCCTACAATGAGCAGTTCTTC. Encoded protein: CASSFDRGSYNEQFF. The chain couples TRBV5-1 to TRBJ2-1; 8 nucleotides match TRBD1. This CDR3 has 15 amino acids. J lost 1 base, V lost 2 bases, and 2 bases had no gene match. CDR1 and CDR2 from the germline V gene are SGHRS and YFSETQ.

This clone was counted between two and nine times. The chain employs TRBV7-9 and TRBJ1-2; D remains unclear. The germline V gene encodes CDR1 SEHNR and CDR2 FQNEAQ (reference sequence). The CDR3 has 15 amino acids. V lost 1 base and J 8 bases, leaving 17 bases between the germline ends. CDR3 region: CASSLGAAPELGYTF. DNA of the CDR3: TGTGCCAGCAGCTTAGGGGCGGCGCCTGAATTAGGCTACACCTTC.

This clone is a singleton in its sample. The identical CDR3 is also encoded by other nucleotide sequences in the sample. CDR3 nucleotides: TGCGCCAGCAGCCAAGATCGCCAGGGGGTTTCACCCCTCCACTTT. It translates to CASSQDRQGVSPLHF. The genes are TRBV4-3 and TRBJ1-6; 7 bases map to TRBD1. Germline V CDR1 and CDR2: LGHNA, YSLEER. The CDR3 extends over 15 amino acids. Trimming cost V 0 bases and J 9 bases; bases outside gene matches: 5.

The J gene is TRBJ1-2, the V gene TRBV7-2; D gene unclear. The CDR3 runs to 16 residues. Per the germline V gene, CDR1 is SGHTA and CDR2 is FQGNSA. Deletions cut 3 bases from V and 6 bases from J, with 20 bases between. CDR3 sequence (DNA): TGTGCCAGCAGCTTCTTTCTTGGTGGAGAGGGTGATGGCTACACCTTC. It is translated as CASSFFLGGEGDGYTF.

This rearrangement joins TRBV5-4 to TRBJ2-1, with D possibly being TRBD2 (6 bases). CDR1 and CDR2 from the germline V gene are SGHNT and YYREEE (reference sequence). Deletions cut 1 base from V and 3 bases from J, with 11 bases between. The CDR3 is made up of 15 amino acids. CDR3 region: CASSLRGSRYNEQFF. The CDR3 bases are TGTGCCAGCAGCTTGCGGGGGAGTCGCTACAATGAGCAGTTCTTC. Variable domain in full (rest from reference TRBV5-4 and TRBJ2-1): ETGVTQSPTHLIKTRGQQVTLRCSSQSGHNTVSWYQQALGQGPQFIFQYYREEENGRGNFPPRFSGLQFPNYSSELNVNALELDDSALYLCASSLRGSRYNEQFFGPGTRLTVL.

The gene calls are TRBV6-5 and TRBJ2-2; D call uncertain. V gave up 0 bases and J gave up 2 bases, with 7 bases separating them. Per germline, CDR1 MNHEY and CDR2 SVGAGI. The CDR3 extends over 15 amino acids. CDR3 sequence (DNA): TGTGCCAGCAGTTACTCGAACGACAACACCGGGGAGCTGTTTTTT. Encoded protein: CASSYSNDNTGELFF.

The chain recombines TRBV27 with TRBJ1-4; D is ambiguous. The germline gives CDR1 MNHEY, CDR2 SMNVEV (reference sequence). V was pared by 4 bases and J by 3 bases, with 9 bases between. The CDR3 runs 14 residues. The CDR3 DNA is TGTGCCAGCAGTTCCGACGGACCTAATGAAAAACTGTTTTTT. Amino acid sequence: CASSSDGPNEKLFF.

As regards this clone: This same CDR3 is encoded by further DNA sequences in the sample. This chain uses TRBV28 with TRBJ1-1; D might be TRBD1 (5 bases). The CDR3 is made up of 13 amino acids. Germline loops: CDR1 MDHEN, CDR2 SYDVKM. V was trimmed by 3 bases and J by 4 bases, leaving 9 bases between them. CDR3: CASSLWGGTEAFF. The CDR3 DNA reads TGTGCCAGCAGTTTGTGGGGGGGCACTGAAGCTTTCTTT. Drawing the rest from reference TRBV28 and TRBJ1-1, the complete variable domain is DVKVTQSSRYLVKRTGEKVFLECVQDMDHENMFWYRQDPGLGLRLIYFSYDVKMKEKGDIPEGYSVSREKKERFSLILESASTNQTSMYLCASSLWGGTEAFFGQGTRLTVV.

The chain carries TRBV28 and TRBJ2-7, with 9 bases matching TRBD1. Germline trimming cut 2 bases from V and 4 bases from J; bases unmatched to any gene: 9. This CDR3 has 16 amino acids. Germline V lookup: CDR1 MDHEN, CDR2 SYDVKM. CDR3 in amino acids: CASSLSPGQGYYEQYF. CDR3 coding DNA: TGTGCCAGCAGTTTAAGTCCGGGACAGGGCTATTACGAGCAGTACTTC.

The rearrangement uses TRBV6-1 and TRBJ1-1, with a tentative D call TRBD1 (5 bases). Germline V lookup: CDR1 MNHNS, CDR2 SASEGT. This CDR3 has 14 residues. V dropped 5 bases and J dropped 3 bases, with 13 bases sitting between them. CDR3 sequence (DNA): TGTGCCAGCAGTAGCCTCGGGGGGGACACTGAAGCTTTCTTT. Translating it yields CASSSLGGDTEAFF.